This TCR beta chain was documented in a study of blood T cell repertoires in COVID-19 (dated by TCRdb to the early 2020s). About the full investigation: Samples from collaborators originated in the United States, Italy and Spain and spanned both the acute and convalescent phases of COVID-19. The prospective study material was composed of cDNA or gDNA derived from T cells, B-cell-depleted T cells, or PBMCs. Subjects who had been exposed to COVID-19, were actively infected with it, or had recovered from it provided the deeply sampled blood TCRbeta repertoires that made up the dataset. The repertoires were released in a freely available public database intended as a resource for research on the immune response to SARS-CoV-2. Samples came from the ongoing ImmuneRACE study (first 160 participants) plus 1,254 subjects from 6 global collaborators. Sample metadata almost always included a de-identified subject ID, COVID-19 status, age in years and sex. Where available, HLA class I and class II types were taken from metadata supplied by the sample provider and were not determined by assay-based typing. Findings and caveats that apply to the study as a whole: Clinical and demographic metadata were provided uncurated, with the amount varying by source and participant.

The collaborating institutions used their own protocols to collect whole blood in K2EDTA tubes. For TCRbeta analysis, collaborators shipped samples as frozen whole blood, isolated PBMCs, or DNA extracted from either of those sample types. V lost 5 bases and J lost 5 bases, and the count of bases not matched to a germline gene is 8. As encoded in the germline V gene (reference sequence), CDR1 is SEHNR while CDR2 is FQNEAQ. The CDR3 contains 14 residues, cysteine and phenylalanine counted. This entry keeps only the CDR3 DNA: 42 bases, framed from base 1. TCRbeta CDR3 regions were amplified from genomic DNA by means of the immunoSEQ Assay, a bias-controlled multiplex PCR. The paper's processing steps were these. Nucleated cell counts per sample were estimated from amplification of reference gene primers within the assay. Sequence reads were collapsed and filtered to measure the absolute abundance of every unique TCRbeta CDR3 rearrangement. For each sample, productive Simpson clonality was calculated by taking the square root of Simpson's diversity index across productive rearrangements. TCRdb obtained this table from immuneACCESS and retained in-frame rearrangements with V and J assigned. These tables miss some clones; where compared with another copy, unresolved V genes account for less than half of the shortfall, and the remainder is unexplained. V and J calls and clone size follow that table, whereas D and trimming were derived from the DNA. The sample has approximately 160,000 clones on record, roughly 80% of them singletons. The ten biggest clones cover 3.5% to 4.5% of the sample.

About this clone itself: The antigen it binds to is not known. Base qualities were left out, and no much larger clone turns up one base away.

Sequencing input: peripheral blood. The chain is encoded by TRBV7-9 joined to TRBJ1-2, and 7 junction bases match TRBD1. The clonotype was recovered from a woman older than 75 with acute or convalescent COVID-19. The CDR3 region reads CASSRDRDLYGYTF. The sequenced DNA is TGTGCCAGCAGCCGAGACAGGGACTTATATGGCTACACCTTC.